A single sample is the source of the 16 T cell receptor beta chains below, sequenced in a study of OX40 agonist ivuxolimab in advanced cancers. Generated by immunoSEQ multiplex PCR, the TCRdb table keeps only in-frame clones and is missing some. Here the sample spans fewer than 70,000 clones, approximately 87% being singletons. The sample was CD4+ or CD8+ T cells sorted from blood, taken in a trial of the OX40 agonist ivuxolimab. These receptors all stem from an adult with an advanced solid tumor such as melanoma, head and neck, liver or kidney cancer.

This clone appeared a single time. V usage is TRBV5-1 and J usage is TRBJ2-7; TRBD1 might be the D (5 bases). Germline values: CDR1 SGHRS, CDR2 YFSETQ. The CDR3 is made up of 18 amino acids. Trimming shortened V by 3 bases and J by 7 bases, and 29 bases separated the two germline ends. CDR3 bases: TGCGCCAGCAGCTGGACAATCAGGTCGGACACCAGTGAAGAGGAGCAGTACTTC. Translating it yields CASSWTIRSDTSEEEQYF.

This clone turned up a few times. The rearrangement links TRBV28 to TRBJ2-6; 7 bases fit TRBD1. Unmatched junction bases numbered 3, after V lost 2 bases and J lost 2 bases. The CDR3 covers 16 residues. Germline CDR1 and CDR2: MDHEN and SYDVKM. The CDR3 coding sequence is TGTGCCAGCAGTTTAGTTGGGACAGCTGGGGCCAACGTCCTGACTTTC. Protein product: CASSLVGTAGANVLTF.

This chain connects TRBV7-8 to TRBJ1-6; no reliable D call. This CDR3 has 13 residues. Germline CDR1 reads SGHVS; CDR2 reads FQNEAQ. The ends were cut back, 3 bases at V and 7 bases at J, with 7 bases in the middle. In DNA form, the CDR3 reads TGTGCCAGCAGCTTGGTATCAAATTCACCCCTCCACTTT. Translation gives CASSLVSNSPLHF.

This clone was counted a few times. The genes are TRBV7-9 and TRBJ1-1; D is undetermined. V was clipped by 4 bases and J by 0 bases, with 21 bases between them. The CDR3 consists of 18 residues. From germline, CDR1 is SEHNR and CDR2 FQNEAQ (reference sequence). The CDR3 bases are TGTGCCAGCAGCTCCACATCTCCGGGCCACCTGATGAACACTGAAGCTTTCTTT. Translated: CASSSTSPGHLMNTEAFF.

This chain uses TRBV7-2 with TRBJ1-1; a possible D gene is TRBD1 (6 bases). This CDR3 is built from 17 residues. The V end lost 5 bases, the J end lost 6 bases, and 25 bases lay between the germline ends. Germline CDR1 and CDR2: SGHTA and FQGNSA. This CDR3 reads CASSPPGLNIRGPEAFF. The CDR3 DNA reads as TGTGCCAGCAGCCCACCCGGACTGAACATACGGGGGCCTGAAGCTTTCTTT.

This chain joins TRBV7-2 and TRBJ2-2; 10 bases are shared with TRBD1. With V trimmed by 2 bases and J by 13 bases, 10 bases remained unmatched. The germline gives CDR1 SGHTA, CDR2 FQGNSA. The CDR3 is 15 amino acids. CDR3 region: CASSLRDRGPEGLFF. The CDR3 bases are TGTGCCAGCAGCTTACGGGACAGGGGCCCCGAGGGGCTGTTTTTT.

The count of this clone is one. The CDR3: CASSQDIGLAGPQETQYF. The DNA of the CDR3 is TGCGCCAGCAGCCAAGACATAGGGCTAGCGGGACCCCAAGAGACCCAGTACTTC. This rearrangement joins TRBV4-1 to TRBJ2-5; 9 bases agree with TRBD2. J was trimmed by 1 base and V by 0 bases; bases with no gene match: 9. The CDR3 is 18 amino acids. Per germline, CDR1 MGHRA and CDR2 YSYEKL.

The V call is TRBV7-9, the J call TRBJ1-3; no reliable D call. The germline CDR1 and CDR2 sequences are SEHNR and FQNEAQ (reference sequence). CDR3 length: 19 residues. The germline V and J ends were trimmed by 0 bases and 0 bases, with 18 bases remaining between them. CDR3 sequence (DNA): TGTGCCAGCAGCTTAGCCATAAGGCTCGGGAACCCCTCTGGAAACACCATATATTTT. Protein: CASSLAIRLGNPSGNTIYF.

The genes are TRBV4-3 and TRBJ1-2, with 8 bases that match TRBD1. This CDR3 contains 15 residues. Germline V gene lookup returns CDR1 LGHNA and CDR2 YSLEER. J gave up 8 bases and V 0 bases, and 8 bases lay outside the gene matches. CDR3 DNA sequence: TGCGCCAGCAGCCAAGACTTTCAGGGGGCGGGCGGCTACACCTTC. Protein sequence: CASSQDFQGAGGYTF.

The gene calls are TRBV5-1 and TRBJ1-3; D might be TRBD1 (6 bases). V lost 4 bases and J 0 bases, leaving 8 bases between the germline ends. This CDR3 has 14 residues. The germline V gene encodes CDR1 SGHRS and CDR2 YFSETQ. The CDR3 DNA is TGCGCCAGCAGCAGGGACACCTCTGGAAACACCATATATTTT. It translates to CASSRDTSGNTIYF.

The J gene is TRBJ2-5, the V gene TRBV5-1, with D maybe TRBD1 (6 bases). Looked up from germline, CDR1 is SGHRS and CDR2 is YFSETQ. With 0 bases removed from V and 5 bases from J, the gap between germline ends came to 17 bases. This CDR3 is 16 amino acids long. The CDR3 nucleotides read TGCGCCAGCAGCTTGGGAGTCAGGGGAAGGTATGAGACCCAGTACTTC. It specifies CASSLGVRGRYETQYF.

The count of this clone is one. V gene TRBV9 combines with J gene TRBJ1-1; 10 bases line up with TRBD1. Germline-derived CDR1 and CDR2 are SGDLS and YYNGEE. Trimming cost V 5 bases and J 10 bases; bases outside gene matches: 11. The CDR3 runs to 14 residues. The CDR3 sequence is CASSVAGTGDRAFF. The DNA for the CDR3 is TGTGCCAGCAGTGTGGCCGGGACAGGGGATCGAGCTTTCTTT.

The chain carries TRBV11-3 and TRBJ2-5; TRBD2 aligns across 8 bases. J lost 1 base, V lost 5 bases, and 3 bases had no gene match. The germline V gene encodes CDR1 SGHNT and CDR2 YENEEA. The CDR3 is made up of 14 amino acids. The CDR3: CASSPGGGQETQYF. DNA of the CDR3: TGTGCCAGCAGCCCGGGGGGGGGCCAAGAGACCCAGTACTTC.

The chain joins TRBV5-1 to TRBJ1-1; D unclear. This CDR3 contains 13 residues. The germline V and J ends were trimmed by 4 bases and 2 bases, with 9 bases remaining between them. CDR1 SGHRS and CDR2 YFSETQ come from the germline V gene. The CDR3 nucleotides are TGCGCCAGCAGCAGAGACACAAACACTGAAGCTTTCTTT. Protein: CASSRDTNTEAFF.

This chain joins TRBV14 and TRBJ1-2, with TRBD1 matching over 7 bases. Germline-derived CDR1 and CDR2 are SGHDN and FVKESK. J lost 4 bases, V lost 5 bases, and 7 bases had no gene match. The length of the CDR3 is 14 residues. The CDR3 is CASSVYQGGYGYTF. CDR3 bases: TGTGCCAGCAGCGTTTATCAGGGGGGCTATGGCTACACCTTC.

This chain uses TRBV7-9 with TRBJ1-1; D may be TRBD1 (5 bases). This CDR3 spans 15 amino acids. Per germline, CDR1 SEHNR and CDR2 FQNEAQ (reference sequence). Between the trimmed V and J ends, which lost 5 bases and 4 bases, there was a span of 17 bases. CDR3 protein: CASSPGLITSTEAFF. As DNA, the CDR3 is TGTGCCAGCAGCCCAGGGTTAATTACGAGCACTGAAGCTTTCTTT.